The next 18 T cell receptor delta chains were all read from a single sample in a study of delta chains in infants with herpesvirus infections. TCR cDNA was made from PBMC RNA with gamma- and delta-chain-specific primers. TCRdb re-analyzed the RT-PCR reads via CATT. Of about 1,500 delta-chain clones listed, around 30% are singletons. Here the sequenced sample was peripheral blood, taken at time point 1 of longitudinal follow-up. These receptors all come from a human donor who was a Ugandan infant, either HIV-exposed or HIV-unexposed (not recorded which).

The chain is built from TRDV3 and TRDJ1; 11 bases align to TRDD3. Germline values: CDR1 TVYSNPD, CDR2 GDNSRS (reference sequence). With 3 bases clipped from V and 0 bases from J, the junction kept 12 bases outside the gene matches. The CDR3 extends over 17 amino acids. The CDR3 sequence is CALTLWGIQVDTDKLIF. The CDR3 region has the DNA TGTGCCTTGACCCTCTGGGGGATACAGGTGGACACCGATAAACTCATCTTT.

The rearrangement joins TRDV1 to TRDJ1, with TRDD3 identical over 8 bases. V dropped 4 bases and J dropped 4; count of bases not matched to a gene: 20. This CDR3 has 19 amino acids. Germline V gene data show CDR1 as TSWWSYY and CDR2 as QGS. The CDR3 is CALGGLKGVLGVYVDKLIF. CDR3 bases: TGTGCTCTTGGGGGTCTAAAAGGGGTACTGGGGGTCTATGTCGATAAACTCATCTTT.

This chain connects TRDV1 to TRDJ1, with 8 bases lining up with TRDD3. Germline V gives CDR1 TSWWSYY, CDR2 QGS. V lost 2 bases, J lost 8 bases, and 13 bases stayed unmatched. This CDR3 is built from 16 residues. Here the CDR3 reads CALGEGYIRGIRKLIF. Written as DNA, the CDR3 is TGTGCTCTTGGGGAAGGCTACATCCGGGGGATAAGAAAACTCATCTTT.

Of note for this clone: Since a much larger clone is just one base distant, this may be a read error. V is TRDV1 and J is TRDJ1; D is possibly TRDD3 (10 bases). CDR1 is TSWWSYY, CDR2 QGS, per germline. The CDR3 runs 24 residues. The CDR3 is CALGEQALRSFLRLLGDLSEKLIF. In DNA form, the CDR3 reads TGTGCTCTTGGGGAACAAGCCCTACGATCCTTCCTACGTTTACTGGGGGATTTATCCGAGAAACTCATCTTT.

This chain links TRDV1 with TRDJ1, with 9 bases fitting TRDD3. The CDR3 loop spans 18 amino acids. CDR1 is TSWWSYY and CDR2 is QGS in the germline V gene. The V segment lost 4 bases and the J segment 1 base; nucleotides outside the gene matches: 13. Written as DNA, the CDR3 is TGTGCTCTTGGGGGTCTAGCCTACTGGGGGAACCCCACCGATAAACTCATCTTT. Encoded protein: CALGGLAYWGNPTDKLIF.

Concerning this clone itself: Other DNA sequences from this sample encode an identical CDR3 as well. As DNA, the CDR3 is TGTGCTCTTGGGGAAGTCTTAATACCCCTGGGGGTTCCATACACCGATAAACTCATCTTT. Its translation is CALGEVLIPLGVPYTDKLIF. The gene calls are TRDV1 and TRDJ1; 7 positions agree with TRDD3. The V gene end was trimmed by 2 bases and the J gene end by 0 bases; junction bases not matched to a gene: 18. This CDR3 region has 20 residues. Germline values: CDR1 TSWWSYY, CDR2 QGS.

The CDR3 spells CALGTQSYVPTFPYWGKDDKLIF. For the CDR3, the DNA is TGTGCTCTTGGGACGCAAAGTTACGTTCCTACTTTCCCGTACTGGGGGAAGGACGATAAACTCATCTTT. The genes are TRDV1 and TRDJ1; 9 positions agree with TRDD3. The CDR3 loop spans 23 amino acids. The V segment lost 5 bases and the J segment 4 bases; nucleotides outside the gene matches: 32. Germline assignment: CDR1 TSWWSYY and CDR2 QGS.

The V and J genes are TRDV1 and TRDJ1; possibly TRDD3 for D (5 bases). Germline V gene sequence: CDR1 TSWWSYY, CDR2 QGS. Trimming stripped 8 bases from V and 3 bases from J, with 22 bases between. CDR3 size: 16 residues. CDR3: CALSPSRLLGPDKLIF. The DNA for the CDR3 is TGTGCTCTTTCGCCCAGCCGGCTGTTGGGGCCCGATAAACTCATCTTT.

This clone ranks as medium-sized. The CDR3 spells CARIQGGRIGDTQEMEADTDKLIF. In DNA, the CDR3 is TGTGCCCGAATTCAAGGGGGTAGAATCGGGGATACGCAGGAGATGGAAGCGGACACCGATAAACTCATCTTT. The rearrangement links TRDV3 to TRDJ1, with 9 bases identical to TRDD3. V shed 5 bases and J 0 bases; nucleotides not matched to a gene: 37. The CDR3 runs 24 residues. In germline, CDR1 is TVYSNPD, CDR2 GDNSRS (reference sequence).

The sample holds one count of this clone. A much more abundant neighbour one base away suggests this may be a read error. V usage is TRDV1 and J usage is TRDJ1; 12 bases match TRDD3. The CDR3 totals 22 residues. The ends lost 0 bases at V and 7 bases at J; junction bases unmatched: 24. Per germline, CDR1 TSWWSYY and CDR2 QGS. The DNA of the CDR3 is TGTGCTCTTGGGGAACTAACTATCCCTCCCAACGTACTGGGGGATACTATGGGTAAACTCATCTTT. Translating it yields CALGELTIPPNVLGDTMGKLIF.

This clone has a handful of counts. The chain joins TRDV2 to TRDJ3, with TRDD3 matching 7 bases. V lost 0 bases to trimming and J lost 5 bases; unmatched junction nucleotides: 9. The germline CDR1 and CDR2 sequences are GEAIGNYY and EKD. CDR3 length equals 18 residues. CDR3 nucleotide sequence: TGTGCCTGTGACACCGTCGGGGGATTAGCCCGGGACACCCGACAGATGTTTTTC. It is translated as CACDTVGGLARDTRQMFF.

This clone was observed a few times. V gene TRDV1 combines with J gene TRDJ1; 12 bases are shared with TRDD3. Germline trimming cut 2 bases from V and 8 bases from J; bases unmatched to any gene: 12. This CDR3 spans 17 amino acids. Per germline, CDR1 TSWWSYY and CDR2 QGS. The CDR3 protein is CALGEDTCTGGYQKLIF. The CDR3, as DNA: TGTGCTCTTGGGGAAGACACTTGTACTGGGGGATACCAAAAACTCATCTTT.

Relative to its sample, this clone is large. The rearrangement joins TRDV1 to TRDJ2, with D tentatively TRDD2 (5 bases). Germline lookup yields CDR1 TSWWSYY and CDR2 QGS. The V gene lost 4 bases and the J gene lost 7 bases, with 25 bases spanning the gap. The CDR3 covers 18 residues. The CDR3 here is CALGGRSSLSPYRAQLFF. CDR3 nucleotides: TGTGCTCTTGGGGGTCGATCTTCCCTAAGTCCATATCGAGCACAACTCTTCTTT.

Concerning this clone itself: A clone one base away is much larger, so this may be a read error. V and J are TRDV1 and TRDJ1; 9 positions agree with TRDD3. This CDR3 is built from 19 residues. V lost 1 base and J lost 5; bases outside the gene matches: 17. Germline V gives CDR1 TSWWSYY, CDR2 QGS. CDR3 region: CALGERHYWGSPKEDKLIF. CDR3 bases: TGTGCTCTTGGGGAACGTCACTACTGGGGGAGCCCCAAGGAAGATAAACTCATCTTT.

As concerns this clone: Possible read error: a much larger clone is one base away. V gene assignment gives TRDV2, but the J gene was left uncalled. Germline V gene lookup returns CDR1 GEAIGNYY and CDR2 EKD. This CDR3 comprises 11 residues. The CDR3 DNA reads TGTGCCTGTGACACCGACGATGGCTACACCTTC. This codes for CACDTDDGYTF.

By its share, this clone is medium-sized. The rearrangement joins TRDV2 to TRDJ3; 8 positions match TRDD3. Trimming removed 0 bases from V and 2 bases from J; junction bases left unmatched: 11. CDR3 length equals 20 residues. The germline V gene encodes CDR1 GEAIGNYY and CDR2 EKD. The CDR3 is CACDTGREGDKAWDTRQMFF. The CDR3 nucleotides read TGTGCCTGTGACACCGGGAGAGAGGGGGATAAGGCCTGGGACACCCGACAGATGTTTTTC.

The V call is TRDV2, the J call TRDJ3, with 12 bases matching TRDD3. V dropped 1 base and J dropped 0; count of bases not matched to a gene: 15. This CDR3 has 23 amino acids. Germline V gives CDR1 GEAIGNYY, CDR2 EKD. The CDR3, as DNA: TGTGCCTGTGACACTCTTCTCGAACTGGGGGATACTCCAAGCTCCTGGGACACCCGACAGATGTTTTTC. Translated, it gives CACDTLLELGDTPSSWDTRQMFF.

This clone ranks as medium-sized. The chain employs TRDV2 and TRDJ2; the match to TRDD3 covers 11 bases. Unmatched junction bases numbered 7, after V lost 3 bases and J lost 5 bases. The CDR3 is made up of 16 amino acids. In germline, CDR1 is GEAIGNYY, CDR2 EKD. Here the CDR3 DNA reads TGTGCCTGTGACCCTCTGGGGGATACCTCCACAGCACAACTCTTCTTT. Amino acid sequence: CACDPLGDTSTAQLFF.